The present TCR beta chain was sequenced within a study of B cell selection in AIRE deficiency. The study, taken as a whole, reports: About a third of healthy-shared Treg sequences were found among patient Tconv cells. AIRE-deficient Tconv and Treg repertoires matched healthy donors in TCRBV, CDR3 length, diversity.

Regulatory T cells were sorted as CD4+CD25hiCD127low/negative cells. Controls came from healthy donors unrelated to patients. This clone was counted between two and nine times. Its antigen is as yet unknown. Assay used: immunoSEQ multiplex PCR; TCRdb lists only in-frame clones, some missing. The table includes about 26,000 clones, around 92% detected once. Germline loops: CDR1 SGHRS, CDR2 YFSETQ. The CDR3 sequence is 13 residues long. The V and J ends lost 0 bases and 1 base respectively, with 4 bases between them. Sequenced input: CD4+CD25+ Tregs sorted from PBMCs. This rearrangement joins TRBV5-1 to TRBJ2-5; no firm D call. This clonotype was sampled from a human donor in good health. The CDR3 loop is CASSLGGQETQYF. CDR3 in DNA: TGCGCCAGCAGCTTGGGGGGCCAAGAGACCCAGTACTTC.